Given below is one T cell receptor beta chain in context. The data were obtained in a study of OX40 agonist ivuxolimab in advanced cancers. Data came from immunoSEQ multiplex PCR; TCRdb stores just in-frame clones and leaves some out. The sample shows over 65,000 clones, about 90% of them seen only once. The CDR3 consists of 14 residues. The ends lost 4 bases at V and 3 bases at J; junction bases unmatched: 6. Germline values: CDR1 SGHTS, CDR2 YDEGEE. The input for sequencing was CD4+ or CD8+ T cells sorted from blood, taken in a trial of the OX40 agonist ivuxolimab. This TCR was recovered from an adult with an advanced solid tumor such as melanoma, head and neck, liver or kidney cancer. The genes are TRBV5-8 and TRBJ2-5; 7 positions match TRBD1. The CDR3 loop is CASSPPGQKETQYF. The CDR3 nucleotides are TGTGCCAGCAGCCCTCCGGGACAGAAAGAGACCCAGTACTTC.